Below are 29 T cell receptor beta chains sequenced from a single sample in a study of cytomegalovirus exposure and HLA in healthy donors. It was with 60 Vbeta and 13 Jbeta primers that the PCR ran. Repertoires were generated with immunoSEQ multiplex PCR, while TCRdb's copy carries only in-frame clones and drops some. The table lists 100,000 to 150,000 clones, roughly 78% of them singletons. Sequenced input: PBMCs. The source is a man between 25 and 39 years old in good health and CMV-seropositive.

Here the CDR3 reads CASSQGNTIYF. The DNA of the CDR3 is TGTGCCAGCAGCCAGGGAAACACCATATATTTT. This chain uses TRBV5-6 with TRBJ1-3; D ambiguous. This CDR3 spans 11 amino acids. Trimming stripped 4 bases from V and 4 bases from J, with 3 bases between. Germline V gene data show CDR1 as SGHDT and CDR2 as YYEEEE.

This chain links TRBV7-6 with TRBJ2-7, with D perhaps matching TRBD1 (6 bases). The V and J ends lost 1 base and 1 base respectively, with 11 bases between them. Germline V gene sequence: CDR1 SGHVS, CDR2 FNYEAQ. The CDR3 covers 15 residues. The CDR3 spells CASSLGQGPSYEQYF. CDR3 in DNA: TGTGCCAGCAGCTTAGGGCAGGGGCCTTCCTACGAGCAGTACTTC.

The gene calls are TRBV5-1 and TRBJ1-6, with 8 positions matching TRBD1. Germline V lookup: CDR1 SGHRS, CDR2 YFSETQ. This CDR3 region has 17 residues. V lost 4 bases and J lost 6; bases outside the gene matches: 12. The CDR3 loop is CASSLDRGIRANSPLHF. For the CDR3, the DNA is TGCGCCAGCAGCCTCGACAGGGGAATTAGGGCTAATTCACCCCTCCACTTT.

This sequence joins TRBV19 and TRBJ1-2, with 7 bases identical to TRBD1. The V segment lost 7 bases and the J segment 3 bases; nucleotides outside the gene matches: 5. The germline CDR1 and CDR2 sequences are LNHDA and SQIVND (reference sequence). This CDR3 region has 13 residues. The chain's CDR3 is CASTATGDYGYTF. The CDR3 DNA sequence: TGTGCCAGTACCGCAACAGGGGACTATGGCTACACCTTC.

This chain joins TRBV6-1 and TRBJ1-1; a weak D match, TRBD1 (5 bases). Per germline, CDR1 MNHNS and CDR2 SASEGT. V lost 7 bases and J 3 bases, leaving 18 bases between the germline ends. This CDR3 is 15 amino acids long. The CDR3 region is CASTVGFAGDTEAFF. DNA of the CDR3: TGTGCCAGCACTGTCGGCTTCGCGGGGGACACTGAAGCTTTCTTT.

CDR3 DNA: TGTGCCAGCAGTTACGGGGAGGGTGGCAATCAGCCCCAGCATTTT. Translating gives CASSYGEGGNQPQHF. The rearrangement links TRBV6-6 to TRBJ1-5, with D unclear. The CDR3 sequence is 15 residues long. The V end lost 2 bases, the J end lost 2 bases, and 10 bases lay between the germline ends. The germline gives CDR1 MNHNY, CDR2 SVGAGI (reference sequence).

In the case of this clone: One junction end disagrees with the germline gene, perhaps due to a read error. CDR3 bases: TGTGCCAGCAGTCTGGGGGCGGAGGAGGTTTTT. As protein: CASSLGAEEVF. The chain uses TRBV2 and TRBJ1-4; the D gene is possibly TRBD1 (6 bases). This CDR3 is built from 11 residues. CDR1 is SNHLY, CDR2 FYNNEI, per germline.

The chain uses TRBV20-1 and TRBJ2-5; D ambiguous. Germline CDR1 is DFQATT and CDR2 is SNEGSKA (reference sequence). The CDR3 length is 11 residues. V was cut by 6 bases and J by 5 bases, with 10 bases left in between. CDR3 in amino acids: CSALIGETQYF. CDR3 nucleotide sequence: TGCAGTGCCCTAATCGGGGAGACCCAGTACTTC.

The chain carries TRBV9 and TRBJ1-2; D may be TRBD1 (5 bases). CDR1 is SGDLS and CDR2 is YYNGEE in the germline V gene. Deletions cut 0 bases from V and 2 bases from J, with 8 bases between. The CDR3 is 14 residues long. Written as DNA, the CDR3 is TGTGCCAGCAGCGTAGGGGGCCAGAACTATGGCTACACCTTC. This gives the protein CASSVGGQNYGYTF. The whole variable domain, filled in from reference TRBV9 and TRBJ1-2, reads DSGVTQTPKHLITATGQRVTLRCSPRSGDLSVYWYQQSLDQGLQFLIQYYNGEERAKGNILERFSAQQFPDLHSELNLSSLELGDSALYFCASSVGGQNYGYTFGSGTRLTVV.

The chain links TRBV18 to TRBJ1-1; 12 bases are shared with TRBD1. The trim removed 5 bases at V and 5 bases at J, leaving 12 bases unmatched. This CDR3 region has 17 residues. Germline V gives CDR1 KGHSH, CDR2 LQKENI. The CDR3 DNA sequence: TGTGCCAGCTCATCGACCCCGGGACAGGGGGCCGGAACTGAAGCTTTCTTT. It specifies CASSSTPGQGAGTEAFF.

The chain carries TRBV7-3 and TRBJ1-1; D is unresolved. V gave up 4 bases and J gave up 4 bases, with 10 bases separating them. The CDR3 spans 13 residues. Germline CDR1 reads SGHTA; CDR2 reads FQGTGA. The CDR3, as DNA: TGTGCCAGCAGCTCGGGGAGAGGCACTGAAGCTTTCTTT. It is translated as CASSSGRGTEAFF.

V and J are TRBV18 and TRBJ2-2; D might be TRBD1 (7 bases). This CDR3 spans 16 amino acids. V lost 6 bases and J lost 0, with 14 bases in between. CDR1 KGHSH and CDR2 LQKENI come from the germline V gene. The CDR3 nucleotides are TGTGCCAGCTCGCAGACCAGGGGGGCGAACACCGGGGAGCTGTTTTTT. It codes for CASSQTRGANTGELFF.

The chain joins TRBV20-1 to TRBJ1-1; a possible D gene is TRBD1 (5 bases). CDR1 is DFQATT, CDR2 SNEGSKA, per germline (reference sequence). The CDR3 has 10 residues. CDR3 DNA: TGCATCCCGGACATACCTGAAGCTTTCTTT. This translates into CIPDIPEAFF.

The chain is built from TRBV7-8 and TRBJ1-4; 8 bases agree with TRBD1. This CDR3 spans 14 amino acids. CDR1 SGHVS and CDR2 FQNEAQ come from the germline V gene. V lost 5 bases to trimming and J lost 7 bases; unmatched junction nucleotides: 6. Here the CDR3 DNA reads TGTGCCAGCAGCCATGACAGGGGTGGTGAAAAACTGTTTTTT. The encoded protein is CASSHDRGGEKLFF.

This chain joins TRBV5-1 and TRBJ2-5, with 7 bases fitting TRBD2. The CDR3 totals 14 residues. Germline V gene data show CDR1 as SGHRS and CDR2 as YFSETQ. V trimming: 2 bases; J trimming: 1 base; junction bases outside the gene matches: 2. The CDR3 loop is CASSFTGGQETQYF. The DNA for the CDR3 is TGCGCCAGCAGCTTCACGGGGGGCCAAGAGACCCAGTACTTC.

This chain uses TRBV2 with TRBJ2-3, with TRBD1 identical over 9 bases. Per the germline V gene, CDR1 is SNHLY and CDR2 is FYNNEI. J lost 1 base, V lost 6 bases, and 5 bases had no gene match. The CDR3 is made up of 15 amino acids. The CDR3 loop reads CASRRQGGGTDTQYF. The CDR3 DNA sequence: TGTGCCAGCAGACGACAGGGGGGGGGCACAGATACGCAGTATTTT.

The V and J genes are TRBV19 and TRBJ1-2, with D maybe TRBD1 (5 bases). The V gene lost 7 bases and the J gene lost 3 bases, with 12 bases spanning the gap. Per germline, CDR1 LNHDA and CDR2 SQIVND (reference sequence). The CDR3 is made up of 13 amino acids. The CDR3 coding sequence is TGTGCCAGTAAACAAGGGGCCGACTATGGCTACACCTTC. Translating gives CASKQGADYGYTF. Full variable domain (outside the CDR3, taken from reference TRBV19 and TRBJ1-2): DGGITQSPKYLFRKEGQNVTLSCEQNLNHDAMYWYRQDPGQGLRLIYYSQIVNDFQKGDIAEGYSVSREKKESFPLTVTSAQKNPTAFYLCASKQGADYGYTFGSGTRLTVV.

The genes are TRBV5-1 and TRBJ2-6, with 7 positions matching TRBD2. V lost 4 bases and J lost 2; bases outside the gene matches: 15. The CDR3 is 19 amino acids. The germline gives CDR1 SGHRS, CDR2 YFSETQ. This CDR3 is CASSTPGLSLLAGANVLTF. In DNA form, the CDR3 reads TGCGCCAGCAGCACTCCGGGACTATCTCTATTGGCTGGGGCCAACGTCCTGACTTTC.

The chain joins TRBV7-7 to TRBJ2-3; the match to TRBD2 covers 9 bases. CDR3 length: 14 amino acids. The ends lost 5 bases at V and 6 bases at J; junction bases unmatched: 6. CDR1 and CDR2 from the germline V gene are SSHAT and FNYEAQ (reference sequence). CDR3 sequence reads: CASSPAGGEDTQYF. DNA of the CDR3: TGTGCCAGCAGCCCCGCGGGGGGGGAGGATACGCAGTATTTT.

The CDR3 is CASSENSYYGYTF. Written as DNA, the CDR3 is TGCGCCAGCAGTGAGAACAGCTACTATGGCTACACCTTC. V and J are TRBV10-2 and TRBJ1-2; D call uncertain. CDR3 length: 13 residues. From germline, CDR1 is WSHSY and CDR2 SAAADI. Trimming removed 2 bases at V and 3 bases at J, with 7 bases between.

The chain employs TRBV20-1 and TRBJ1-1, with 8 bases aligning to TRBD1. In germline, CDR1 is DFQATT, CDR2 SNEGSKA (reference sequence). The V and J ends lost 5 bases and 8 bases, in that order; junction bases with no gene match: 4. The CDR3 is 11 residues long. The CDR3 protein is CSARDRPEAFF. DNA of the CDR3: TGCAGTGCTCGGGACAGGCCGGAAGCTTTCTTT.

This chain uses TRBV5-1 with TRBJ2-5, with D possibly being TRBD2 (5 bases). This CDR3 is built from 16 residues. Trimming stripped 1 base from V and 2 bases from J, with 15 bases between. CDR1 SGHRS and CDR2 YFSETQ come from the germline V gene. The CDR3 DNA sequence: TGCGCCAGCAGCTTGATCGGCAACCCGGGGCAAGAGACCCAGTACTTC. Amino acid sequence: CASSLIGNPGQETQYF.

The gene calls are TRBV30 and TRBJ2-7, with TRBD2 as a possible D gene (6 bases). Trimming took 3 bases from V and 7 from J, leaving 13 bases between them. CDR1 and CDR2 from the germline V gene are GTSNPN and SVGIG (reference sequence). The CDR3 length is 12 residues. For the CDR3, the DNA is TGTGCCTGGAGCCCTAGCGTTGCGGAGCAGTACTTC. Translating gives CAWSPSVAEQYF.

V usage is TRBV19 and J usage is TRBJ1-5; D is undetermined. V lost 3 bases, J lost 2 bases, and 5 bases lay in between. The CDR3 contains 13 residues. The V gene's germline CDR1 is LNHDA and CDR2 SQIVND (reference sequence). This CDR3 reads CASSIKRNQPQHF. The DNA of the CDR3 is TGTGCCAGTAGTATCAAGCGCAATCAGCCCCAGCATTTT.

This rearrangement joins TRBV6-4 to TRBJ2-5; a weak D match, TRBD2 (6 bases). Trimming shortened V by 6 bases and J by 11 bases, and 28 bases separated the two germline ends. Germline lookup yields CDR1 MRHNA and CDR2 SNTAGT. This CDR3 contains 16 residues. The CDR3 here is CASRGPRAGRRQEQYF. Written as DNA, the CDR3 is TGTGCCAGCAGAGGACCGAGGGCAGGGAGGCGGCAGGAGCAGTACTTC.

This clone was seen a handful of times. V and J are TRBV19 and TRBJ1-1; D remains unclear. The length of the CDR3 is 15 residues. Between the trimmed V and J ends, which lost 5 bases and 0 bases, there was a span of 13 bases. Looked up from germline, CDR1 is LNHDA and CDR2 is SQIVND (reference sequence). The CDR3 nucleotides read TGTGCCAGTAGTGACCTGACAAGAGTGAACACTGAAGCTTTCTTT. Protein: CASSDLTRVNTEAFF.

The rearrangement links TRBV10-2 to TRBJ1-1; unclear D gene. CDR3 length: 13 residues. Trimming stripped 6 bases from V and 1 base from J, with 9 bases between. The V gene's germline CDR1 is WSHSY and CDR2 SAAADI. In DNA form, the CDR3 reads TGCGCCAGCAGGGCGGCCGGGAACACTGAAGCTTTCTTT. Amino acid sequence: CASRAAGNTEAFF.

The DNA of the CDR3 is TGTGCCAGCAGTGAATCAACAGGGGGCGCGGGGGGCTACACCTTC. Encoded protein: CASSESTGGAGGYTF. The chain is built from TRBV2 and TRBJ1-2; 9 bases match TRBD1. The germline V gene has CDR1 SNHLY and CDR2 FYNNEI. V was pared by 2 bases and J by 8 bases, with 9 bases of the junction left unmatched. The CDR3 runs to 15 residues.

The V and J genes are TRBV19 and TRBJ1-1; D might be TRBD1 (5 bases). There are 16 residues in the CDR3. Trimming removed 8 bases at V and 0 bases at J, with 19 bases between. Germline lookup yields CDR1 LNHDA and CDR2 SQIVND (reference sequence). The chain's CDR3 is CASHPGVLNMNTEAFF. DNA for the CDR3: TGTGCCAGTCACCCGGGGGTGCTCAACATGAACACTGAAGCTTTCTTT.